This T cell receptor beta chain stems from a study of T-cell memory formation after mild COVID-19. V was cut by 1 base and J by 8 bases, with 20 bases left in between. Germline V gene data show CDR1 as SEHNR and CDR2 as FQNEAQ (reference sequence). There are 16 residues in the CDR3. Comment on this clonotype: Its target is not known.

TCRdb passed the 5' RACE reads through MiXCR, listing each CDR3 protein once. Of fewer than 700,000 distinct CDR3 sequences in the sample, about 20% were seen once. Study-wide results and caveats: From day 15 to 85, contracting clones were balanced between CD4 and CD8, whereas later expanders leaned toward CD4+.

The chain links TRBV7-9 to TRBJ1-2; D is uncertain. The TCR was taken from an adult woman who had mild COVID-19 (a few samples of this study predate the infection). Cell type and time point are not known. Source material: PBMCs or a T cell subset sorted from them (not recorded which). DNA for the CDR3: TGTGCCAGCAGCTTAGGGAACGGTCGGACCGTCCGGGGCTACACCTTC. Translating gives CASSLGNGRTVRGYTF. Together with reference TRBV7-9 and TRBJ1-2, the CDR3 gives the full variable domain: DTGVSQNPRHKITKRGQNVTFRCDPISEHNRLYWYRQTLGQGPEFLTYFQNEAQLEKSRLLSDRFSAERPKGSFSTLEIQRTEQGDSAMYLCASSLGNGRTVRGYTFGSGTRLTVV.